This note documents a single TCR beta chain sequence. Its antigen is undetermined. The germline CDR1 and CDR2 sequences are MNHEY and SVGAGI. CDR3 length: 15 residues. Trimming removed 5 bases from V and 5 bases from J; junction bases left unmatched: 11. The sample is drawn from a study of cytotoxic CD8 clonotypes in ibrutinib-treated CLL. Whole-study context: After a median of around 70 months, some 14 patients stayed remitted and about twelve progressed; responses had been partial in about 24 and complete in 2. Average yields of 255,043 productive templates and 75,000 to 95,000 productive rearrangements characterized the samples. Notes on the study in general: Treatment saw public clonotypes, which were uncommon, either contract or stay stable.

Libraries of TCR beta were made from roughly 2.2 micrograms of genomic DNA that came from cryopreserved PBMCs. Clones were sequenced by immunoSEQ multiplex PCR, and TCRdb holds only the in-frame ones, with some missing. The sample holds roughly 330,000 clones, 67% seen once. The chain recombines TRBV6-5 with TRBJ2-5; 7 bases agree with TRBD1. Material: PBMCs, obtained after 36 months of ibrutinib treatment. The receptor was isolated from a human donor with chronic lymphocytic leukemia. The CDR3 region is CASSMAGTASETQYF. The CDR3 region has the DNA TGTGCCAGCAGTATGGCAGGGACAGCTTCTGAGACCCAGTACTTC.